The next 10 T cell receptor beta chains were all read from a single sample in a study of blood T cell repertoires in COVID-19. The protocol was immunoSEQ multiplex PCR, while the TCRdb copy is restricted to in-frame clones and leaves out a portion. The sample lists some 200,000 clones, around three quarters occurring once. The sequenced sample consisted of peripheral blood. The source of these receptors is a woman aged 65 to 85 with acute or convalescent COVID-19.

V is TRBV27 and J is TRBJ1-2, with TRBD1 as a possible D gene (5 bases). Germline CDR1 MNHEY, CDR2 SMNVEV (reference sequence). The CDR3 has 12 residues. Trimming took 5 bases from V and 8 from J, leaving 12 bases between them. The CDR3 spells CASSPQGRGYTF. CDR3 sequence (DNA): TGTGCCAGCAGTCCCCAGGGAAGAGGCTACACCTTC.

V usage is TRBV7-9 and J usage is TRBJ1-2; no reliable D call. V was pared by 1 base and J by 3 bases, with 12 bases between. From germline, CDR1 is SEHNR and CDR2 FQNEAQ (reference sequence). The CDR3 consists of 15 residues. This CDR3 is CASSLVWSRDYGYTF. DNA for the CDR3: TGTGCCAGCAGCTTAGTTTGGTCCCGGGACTATGGCTACACCTTC.

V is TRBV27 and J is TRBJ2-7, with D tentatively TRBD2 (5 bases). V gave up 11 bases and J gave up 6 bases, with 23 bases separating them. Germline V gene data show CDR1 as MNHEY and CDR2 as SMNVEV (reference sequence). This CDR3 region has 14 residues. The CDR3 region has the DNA TGTGCCTCGATCCCGGCGGGCCAGCCCCTCGAGCAGTACTTC. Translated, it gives CASIPAGQPLEQYF.

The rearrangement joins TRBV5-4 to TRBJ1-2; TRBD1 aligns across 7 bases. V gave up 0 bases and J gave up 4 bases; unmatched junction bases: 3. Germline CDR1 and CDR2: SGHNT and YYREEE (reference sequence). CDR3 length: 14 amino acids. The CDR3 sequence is CASSLDQGVYGYTF. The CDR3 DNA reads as TGTGCCAGCAGCTTGGATCAGGGGGTCTATGGCTACACCTTC.

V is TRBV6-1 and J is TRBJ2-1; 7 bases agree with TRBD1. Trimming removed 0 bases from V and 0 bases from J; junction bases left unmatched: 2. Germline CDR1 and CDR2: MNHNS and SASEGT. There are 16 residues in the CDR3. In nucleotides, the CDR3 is TGTGCCAGCAGTGAAGCCAGGACAGGCTCCTACAATGAGCAGTTCTTC. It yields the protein CASSEARTGSYNEQFF.

The CDR3 region is CASSLASVLKGGGSGYNEQFF. The DNA for the CDR3 is TGCGCCAGCAGCTTGGCGTCAGTTCTCAAGGGCGGGGGGTCCGGCTACAATGAGCAGTTCTTC. V is TRBV5-1 and J is TRBJ2-1; TRBD2 matches at 8 bases. The trim removed 0 bases at V and 3 bases at J, leaving 20 bases unmatched. CDR1 is SGHRS and CDR2 is YFSETQ in the germline V gene. CDR3 length: 21 amino acids.

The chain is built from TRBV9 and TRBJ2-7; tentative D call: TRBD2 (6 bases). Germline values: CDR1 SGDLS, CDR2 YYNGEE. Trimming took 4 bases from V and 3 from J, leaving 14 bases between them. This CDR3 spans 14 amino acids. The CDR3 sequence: CASSTGLFNYEQYF. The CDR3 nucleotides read TGTGCCAGCAGCACCGGACTATTTAACTACGAGCAGTACTTC.

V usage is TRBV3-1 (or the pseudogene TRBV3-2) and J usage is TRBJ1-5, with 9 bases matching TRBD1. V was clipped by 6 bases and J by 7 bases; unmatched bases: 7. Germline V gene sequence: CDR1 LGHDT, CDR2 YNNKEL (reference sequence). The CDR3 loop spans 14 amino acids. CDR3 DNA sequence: TGTGCCAGCAGACAGGGGGCAGCAGAACAGCCCCAGCATTTT. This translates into CASRQGAAEQPQHF.

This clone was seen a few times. For the CDR3, the DNA is TGTGCCAGCAGCAAAACACCCATAGCGGGGGGCCAAGAGACCCAGTACTTC. The encoded protein is CASSKTPIAGGQETQYF. This rearrangement joins TRBV21-1 to TRBJ2-5; the table gives TRBD2 as D, unverified against the DNA. TRBV21-1 is shown as a pseudogene. The CDR3 loop spans 17 amino acids.

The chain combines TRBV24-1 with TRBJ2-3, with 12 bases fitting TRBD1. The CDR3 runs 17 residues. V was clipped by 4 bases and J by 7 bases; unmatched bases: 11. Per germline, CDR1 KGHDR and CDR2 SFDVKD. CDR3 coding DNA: TGTGCCACCAGTGAACTCGGGGGACAGGGGGCGCGGAATACGCAGTATTTT. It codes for CATSELGGQGARNTQYF.